This passage covers 29 T cell receptor beta chains from one sample sequenced in a study of blood T cell repertoires in COVID-19. Sequenced by immunoSEQ multiplex PCR; TCRdb stores in-frame clones only, minus some. The profile shows tens of thousands of clones, approximately 90% of them singletons. The sequenced material came from peripheral blood. The source is a woman aged 45-65 years with acute or convalescent COVID-19.

This chain uses TRBV2 with TRBJ2-1; 15 nucleotides agree with TRBD2. The germline V gene encodes CDR1 SNHLY and CDR2 FYNNEI. Losses at the gene ends were 8 bases for V and 6 bases for J; bases not matched to a gene: 8. The CDR3 runs 16 residues. CDR3 coding DNA: TGTGCCAGCTCGCGACAGGGACTAGCGGGAGGCAATGAGCAGTTCTTC. Its translation: CASSRQGLAGGNEQFF.

This chain connects TRBV5-4 to TRBJ1-1; D is uncertain. Germline assignment: CDR1 SGHNT and CDR2 YYREEE (reference sequence). The CDR3 runs to 15 residues. The V gene lost 4 bases and the J gene lost 0 bases, with 13 bases spanning the gap. CDR3 loop: CASSTGLLMNTEAFF. CDR3 bases: TGTGCCAGCAGCACTGGACTGCTCATGAACACTGAAGCTTTCTTT.

This rearrangement joins TRBV5-1 to TRBJ1-3, with 7 nucleotides matching TRBD1. CDR1 is SGHRS, CDR2 YFSETQ, per germline. V lost 5 bases to trimming and J lost 6 bases; unmatched junction nucleotides: 8. This CDR3 region has 14 residues. CDR3 nucleotide sequence: TGCGCCAGCAGTCCGGGGACAGCTACAAACACCATATATTTT. Its translation: CASSPGTATNTIYF.

This chain connects TRBV5-5 to TRBJ2-7; no clear D. The CDR3 runs 11 residues. Germline V CDR1 and CDR2: SGHKS, YYEKEE (reference sequence). V was pared by 4 bases and J by 4 bases, with 6 bases between. The DNA of the CDR3 is TGTGCCAGCAGCGAACTATACGAGCAGTACTTC. It is translated as CASSELYEQYF.

The rearrangement links TRBV19 to TRBJ2-3; perhaps TRBD2 as D (6 bases). CDR3 length: 16 amino acids. Germline-derived CDR1 and CDR2 are LNHDA and SQIVND (reference sequence). The V and J ends lost 4 bases and 1 base respectively, with 15 bases between them. The CDR3 is CASSTTSWWGTDTQYF. Here the CDR3 DNA reads TGTGCCAGTAGTACAACTAGCTGGTGGGGCACAGATACGCAGTATTTT.

This CDR3 is CASSSETDRAGQPQHF. The CDR3 DNA reads as TGTGCCAGCAGCAGTGAAACGGACAGGGCTGGTCAGCCCCAGCATTTT. The V call is TRBV5-5, the J call TRBJ1-5, with 8 positions matching TRBD1. Germline loops: CDR1 SGHKS, CDR2 YYEKEE (reference sequence). Trimming cost V 4 bases and J 6 bases; bases outside gene matches: 12. The CDR3 runs to 16 residues. Supplemented by reference TRBV5-5 and TRBJ1-5, the full variable domain reads DAGVTQSPTHLIKTRGQQVTLRCSPISGHKSVSWYQQVLGQGPQFIFQYYEKEERGRGNFPDRFSARQFPNYSSELNVNALLLGDSALYLCASSSETDRAGQPQHFGDGTRLSIL.

The CDR3 sequence is CAWRTYINYGYTF. CDR3 DNA: TGTGCCTGGAGAACATACATTAACTATGGCTACACCTTC. The gene calls are TRBV30 and TRBJ1-2; D gene unclear. The V gene's germline CDR1 is GTSNPN and CDR2 SVGIG (reference sequence). The CDR3 has 13 residues. V lost 3 bases and J 1 base, leaving 9 bases between the germline ends.

The genes are TRBV14 and TRBJ2-1; 9 bases agree with TRBD2. Trimming took 0 bases from V and 4 from J; bases not matched to a gene: 7. Germline values: CDR1 SGHDN, CDR2 FVKESK. This CDR3 has 17 amino acids. The DNA for the CDR3 is TGTGCCAGCAGCCAAGATCGGGGCGGGAGGGAATACAATGAGCAGTTCTTC. It is translated as CASSQDRGGREYNEQFF.

This rearrangement joins TRBV28 to TRBJ1-2, with D possibly matching TRBD1 (6 bases). The V end lost 5 bases, the J end lost 2 bases, and 15 bases lay between the germline ends. CDR1 MDHEN and CDR2 SYDVKM come from the germline V gene. This CDR3 spans 15 amino acids. In DNA, the CDR3 is TGTGCCAGCAGTCCCAGGACAGTCCTAAACTATGGCTACACCTTC. This translates into CASSPRTVLNYGYTF.

The chain couples TRBV15 to TRBJ2-1, with a possible D match to TRBD2 (6 bases). Trimming removed 1 base from V and 6 bases from J, with 19 bases in between. Germline V CDR1 and CDR2: LNHNV, YYDKDF (reference sequence). This CDR3 has 17 amino acids. The CDR3 DNA reads TGTGCCACCAGCAGAGTGTACGGGAGTACGGGGAGCAATGAGCAGTTCTTC. This encodes CATSRVYGSTGSNEQFF.

The rearrangement joins TRBV6-5 to TRBJ1-1; 7 nucleotides agree with TRBD1. Germline CDR1 is MNHEY and CDR2 is SVGAGI. The CDR3 contains 12 residues. J was trimmed by 11 bases and V by 6 bases; bases with no gene match: 9. The CDR3 sequence is CASSNDRAPAFF. The CDR3 DNA sequence: TGTGCCAGCAGCAATGACAGGGCTCCTGCTTTCTTT.

The J gene is TRBJ1-2, the V gene TRBV29-1; tentative D call: TRBD1 (5 bases). The CDR3 is made up of 12 amino acids. In germline, CDR1 is SQVTM, CDR2 ANQGSEA. V was cut by 4 bases and J by 7 bases, with 13 bases left in between. The CDR3: CSVVQGSVGYTF. The DNA of the CDR3 is TGCAGCGTTGTGCAGGGTAGTGTTGGCTACACCTTC.

This clone was observed a handful of times. V usage is TRBV19 and J usage is TRBJ2-7; D possibly corresponds to TRBD2 (6 bases). Trimming took off 4 bases at V and 0 bases at J, with 16 bases between the two ends. This CDR3 spans 16 amino acids. Germline CDR1 and CDR2: LNHDA and SQIVND (reference sequence). In DNA, the CDR3 is TGTGCCAGTAGTACTCCCGGGACTGCGAGCTCCTACGAGCAGTACTTC. This translates into CASSTPGTASSYEQYF. Looking up the rest from reference TRBV19 and TRBJ2-7 gives the full variable domain: DGGITQSPKYLFRKEGQNVTLSCEQNLNHDAMYWYRQDPGQGLRLIYYSQIVNDFQKGDIAEGYSVSREKKESFPLTVTSAQKNPTAFYLCASSTPGTASSYEQYFGPGTRLTVT.

This clone showed up just a few times. The chain links TRBV11-2 to TRBJ2-7; TRBD2 matches at 16 bases. V lost 7 bases, J lost 6 bases, and 9 bases stayed unmatched. The CDR3 has 16 amino acids. Germline CDR1 SGHAT, CDR2 FQNNGV. CDR3 nucleotide sequence: TGTGCCAGCACCGAACCAGGGACTAGCGGGAGGGCCGAGCAGTACTTC. Protein sequence: CASTEPGTSGRAEQYF.

This sequence joins TRBV18 and TRBJ2-3; 7 bases map to TRBD2. J was trimmed by 4 bases and V by 3 bases; bases with no gene match: 1. Germline assignment: CDR1 KGHSH and CDR2 LQKENI. CDR3 length equals 13 residues. The CDR3 region has the DNA TGTGCCAGCTCACCGACTAGCCCAGATACGCAGTATTTT. Its protein is CASSPTSPDTQYF.

The chain carries TRBV5-4 and TRBJ2-1; 11 nucleotides agree with TRBD2. V was clipped by 4 bases and J by 7 bases; unmatched bases: 4. The CDR3 length is 14 residues. Germline CDR1 is SGHNT and CDR2 is YYREEE (reference sequence). In DNA form, the CDR3 reads TGTGCCAGCAGCGAAGGGACTAGCGGTAATGAGCAGTTCTTC. Its translation: CASSEGTSGNEQFF. Using reference TRBV5-4 and TRBJ2-1 for the parts outside the CDR3, the full variable domain is ETGVTQSPTHLIKTRGQQVTLRCSSQSGHNTVSWYQQALGQGPQFIFQYYREEENGRGNFPPRFSGLQFPNYSSELNVNALELDDSALYLCASSEGTSGNEQFFGPGTRLTVL.

A single count supports this clone. One junction end disagrees with the germline gene, perhaps due to a read error. This chain connects TRBV9 to TRBJ2-3; D not resolved. The CDR3 contains 14 residues. Per germline, CDR1 SGDLS and CDR2 YYNGEE. The CDR3 reads CASSVGGSTDTQYF. In DNA, the CDR3 is TGTGCCAGCAGTGTAGGCGGCAGCACAGATACGCAGTATTTT.

This chain connects TRBV10-3 to TRBJ1-1; TRBD1 matches 10 bases. Germline-derived CDR1 and CDR2 are ENHRY and SYGVKD. The V and J ends lost 3 bases and 1 base, in that order; junction bases with no gene match: 2. The CDR3 contains 15 residues. Written as DNA, the CDR3 is TGTGCCATCAGTGATCGGGACAGGGGGAACACTGAAGCTTTCTTT. This encodes CAISDRDRGNTEAFF.

This chain joins TRBV18 and TRBJ2-3, with 8 bases aligning to TRBD2. This CDR3 contains 16 residues. With 4 bases clipped from V and 2 bases from J, the junction kept 8 bases outside the gene matches. CDR1 and CDR2 from the germline V gene are KGHSH and LQKENI. CDR3 coding DNA: TGTGCCAGCTCACAGACAACGGGGGGGAACACAGATACGCAGTATTTT. This gives the protein CASSQTTGGNTDTQYF.

The rearrangement uses TRBV23-1 and TRBJ1-1; D ambiguous. TRBV23-1 is given ORF status, its function remaining uncertain. Trimming pared 7 bases from V and 1 base from J, leaving 19 bases between. The CDR3 extends over 16 amino acids. CDR3 residues: CASIQTLAAKNTEAFF. DNA of the CDR3: TGCGCCAGCATCCAAACCCTAGCGGCAAAGAACACTGAAGCTTTCTTT.

This rearrangement joins TRBV4-2 to TRBJ2-7; 7 bases align to TRBD2. V gave up 0 bases and J gave up 2 bases; unmatched junction bases: 4. Germline V gives CDR1 LGHNA, CDR2 YNFKEQ. This CDR3 contains 15 residues. This CDR3 reads CASSQDASGAYEQYF. The DNA of the CDR3 is TGTGCCAGCAGCCAAGACGCTAGCGGAGCCTACGAGCAGTACTTC.

The J gene is TRBJ1-3, the V gene TRBV27; possible D gene TRBD1, 6 bases. V gave up 4 bases and J gave up 3 bases, with 16 bases separating them. The CDR3 is 16 residues long. The germline V gene encodes CDR1 MNHEY and CDR2 SMNVEV (reference sequence). The CDR3 here is CASSSRQRGYGNTIYF. The CDR3 DNA follows: TGTGCCAGCAGTTCTAGGCAAAGGGGGTATGGAAACACCATATATTTT.

This clone was picked up one time. V usage is TRBV19 and J usage is TRBJ2-5; possible D gene TRBD1, 5 bases. V was cut by 4 bases and J by 2 bases, with 14 bases left in between. Germline V gives CDR1 LNHDA, CDR2 SQIVND (reference sequence). There are 15 residues in the CDR3. DNA for the CDR3: TGTGCCAGTAGTACCCTCCCTCACAGGCAAGAGACCCAGTACTTC. Its protein product is CASSTLPHRQETQYF.

The chain couples TRBV18 to TRBJ1-3; D gene unclear. CDR1 is KGHSH, CDR2 LQKENI, per germline. V lost 4 bases and J 2 bases, leaving 12 bases between the germline ends. This CDR3 has 15 amino acids. The CDR3 loop reads CASSLETVAGNTIYF. The CDR3 bases are TGTGCCAGCTCACTGGAGACGGTGGCTGGAAACACCATATATTTT.

V usage is TRBV28 and J usage is TRBJ1-2, with TRBD1 as a possible D gene (6 bases). CDR3 length: 17 residues. The germline V gene encodes CDR1 MDHEN and CDR2 SYDVKM. The ends were cut back, 3 bases at V and 2 bases at J, with 19 bases in the middle. In nucleotides, the CDR3 is TGTGCCAGCAGTTTTTTACGCTGGGCAGGGGCGAACTATGGCTACACCTTC. Translation gives CASSFLRWAGANYGYTF.

This rearrangement joins TRBV29-1 to TRBJ2-1; TRBD2 matches at 8 bases. The CDR3 covers 15 residues. The V segment lost 7 bases and the J segment 0 bases; nucleotides outside the gene matches: 8. Per germline, CDR1 SQVTM and CDR2 ANQGSEA. DNA of the CDR3: TGCAGCGACCTAGAGCGGGAGAGCTCCTACAATGAGCAGTTCTTC. Translating gives CSDLERESSYNEQFF.

The genes are TRBV5-4 and TRBJ2-7; tentatively, D is TRBD1 (8 bases). The CDR3 length is 14 residues. V was shortened by 2 bases and J by 6 bases, with 15 bases between the two germline ends. Germline V gene sequence: CDR1 SGHNT, CDR2 YYREEE (reference sequence). The CDR3 sequence is CASSFGQGGSEQYF. CDR3 DNA: TGTGCCAGCAGCTTTGGACAGGGAGGGTCCGAGCAGTACTTC.

A single count supports this clone. This sequence joins TRBV12-2 and TRBJ2-7; the table's TRBD2 call for D was not verified on the DNA. TRBV12-2 is listed as a pseudogene. This CDR3 region has 18 residues. This chain's CDR3 is CASRTHQGLAGVINEQYF. CDR3 DNA: TGTGCAAGTCGCACACACCAGGGGTTAGCGGGAGTAATCAACGAGCAGTACTTC.

This chain connects TRBV29-1 to TRBJ1-4; D might be TRBD1 (6 bases). CDR1 and CDR2 (germline): SQVTM, ANQGSEA. V lost 8 bases and J lost 3, with 13 bases in between. This CDR3 has 13 amino acids. CDR3 sequence: CSSTQGSNEKLFF. The CDR3 DNA sequence: TGCAGCTCCACACAGGGATCTAATGAAAAACTGTTTTTT.